The 13 T cell receptor beta chains reported below all come from one sample, sequenced in a study of T cell responses to AZD1222 COVID-19 vaccine (TCRdb year 2021). Library preparation used the immunoSEQ multiplex PCR assay. Held by TCRdb, this immuneACCESS table contains in-frame sequences only and omits some clones. Under half of the omission traces to an unresolved V gene where checked; the cause of the rest is unknown. The sample data list approximately 100,000 clones, and 90% of these were observed just once. The ten largest clones represent about 5% of the sample. What the time point label conveys for this sample: about 28 days (+/-7) after the second vaccine dose. Sequences were derived from peripheral blood, sampled 28 days after the second AZD1222 dose. Every receptor here comes from an adult who received the AZD1222 COVID-19 vaccine.

The chain has TRBV5-1 and TRBJ2-3, with TRBD2 identical over 8 bases. The trim removed 0 bases at V and 2 bases at J, leaving 5 bases unmatched. CDR3 length: 16 residues. Germline V gene sequence: CDR1 SGHRS, CDR2 YFSETQ. Here the CDR3 DNA reads TGCGCCAGCAGCTTGGACAGCGGGGGTCACACAGATACGCAGTATTTT. Protein product: CASSLDSGGHTDTQYF. The whole variable domain, remainder taken from reference TRBV5-1 and TRBJ2-3, is KAGVTQTPRYLIKTRGQQVTLSCSPISGHRSVSWYQQTPGQGLQFLFEYFSETQRNKGNFPGRFSGRQFSNSRSEMNVSTLELGDSALYLCASSLDSGGHTDTQYFGPGTRLTVL.

This chain links TRBV19 with TRBJ1-5; D is unclear. Germline V CDR1 and CDR2: LNHDA, SQIVND (reference sequence). The CDR3 totals 14 residues. V lost 0 bases, J lost 4 bases, and 7 bases lay in between. The chain's CDR3 is CASSIDQSNQPQHF. The DNA for the CDR3 is TGTGCCAGTAGTATAGACCAGTCTAATCAGCCCCAGCATTTT. Complete variable domain (other parts from reference TRBV19 and TRBJ1-5): DGGITQSPKYLFRKEGQNVTLSCEQNLNHDAMYWYRQDPGQGLRLIYYSQIVNDFQKGDIAEGYSVSREKKESFPLTVTSAQKNPTAFYLCASSIDQSNQPQHFGDGTRLSIL.

The gene calls are TRBV27 and TRBJ1-1, with 9 bases fitting TRBD1. V was clipped by 7 bases and J by 4 bases; unmatched bases: 13. CDR1 is MNHEY and CDR2 is SMNVEV in the germline V gene (reference sequence). The CDR3 extends over 16 amino acids. CDR3 amino acids: CASTERGTGRATEAFF. CDR3 nucleotide sequence: TGTGCCAGCACCGAAAGAGGGACAGGGAGGGCCACTGAAGCTTTCTTT.

The V call is TRBV24-1, the J call TRBJ2-1, with TRBD1 as a possible D gene (5 bases). CDR1 and CDR2 (germline): KGHDR, SFDVKD. The CDR3 is made up of 16 amino acids. V was shortened by 5 bases and J by 1 base, with 14 bases between the two germline ends. The CDR3 protein is CATSVVGRASYNEQFF. The CDR3 DNA sequence: TGTGCCACCAGTGTCGTGGGCAGGGCGTCCTACAATGAGCAGTTCTTC.

This clone was detected a few times. The chain uses TRBV7-9 and TRBJ2-2; D is ambiguous. Trimming removed 5 bases at V and 6 bases at J, with 4 bases between. The CDR3 is 11 amino acids. Germline loops: CDR1 SEHNR, CDR2 FQNEAQ (reference sequence). CDR3 DNA sequence: TGTGCCAGCAGCCTCGCCGGGGAGCTGTTTTTT. Translating gives CASSLAGELFF.

The chain couples TRBV6-1 to TRBJ1-4; 8 nucleotides match TRBD1. V shed 3 bases and J 5 bases; nucleotides not matched to a gene: 5. The CDR3 runs 15 residues. Germline values: CDR1 MNHNS, CDR2 SASEGT. CDR3 region: CASSDTGGQNEKLFF. In DNA, the CDR3 is TGTGCCAGCAGTGACACAGGGGGTCAAAATGAAAAACTGTTTTTT.

The CDR3 bases are TGTGCCTGGAGTGTACGAGGGTTAGATACGCAGTATTTT. Its protein product is CAWSVRGLDTQYF. V and J are TRBV30 and TRBJ2-3; tentative D call: TRBD2 (5 bases). The germline gives CDR1 GTSNPN, CDR2 SVGIG (reference sequence). V shed 0 bases and J shed 5 bases, with 9 bases lying between them. The CDR3 is 13 residues long.

The V gene is TRBV28, the J gene TRBJ2-7; D unresolved. Germline lookup yields CDR1 MDHEN and CDR2 SYDVKM. The length of the CDR3 is 12 residues. With 2 bases removed from V and 2 bases from J, the gap between germline ends came to 4 bases. The CDR3 nucleotides read TGTGCCAGCAGTTTAAACACCTACGAGCAGTACTTC. Its protein is CASSLNTYEQYF.

The chain links TRBV9 to TRBJ2-1; tentatively, D is TRBD1 or TRBD2 (5 bases each). The CDR3 runs to 14 residues. V was clipped by 0 bases and J by 5 bases, with 9 bases between them. Germline V lookup: CDR1 SGDLS, CDR2 YYNGEE. The CDR3 sequence: CASSVVGDDNEQFF. CDR3 nucleotides: TGTGCCAGCAGCGTAGTGGGGGACGACAATGAGCAGTTCTTC.

V usage is TRBV3-1 (or the pseudogene TRBV3-2) and J usage is TRBJ2-3; D is uncertain. The CDR3 spans 10 residues. Germline V gives CDR1 LGHDT, CDR2 YNNKEL (reference sequence). Deletions cut 9 bases from V and 4 bases from J, with 5 bases between. CDR3 in amino acids: CARSPDTQYF. CDR3 in DNA: TGTGCCAGGAGTCCAGATACGCAGTATTTT.

This chain links TRBV7-2 with TRBJ1-6, with D unresolved. The CDR3 runs to 12 residues. The V end was cut by 5 bases, the J end by 9 bases, with 8 bases between. Per germline, CDR1 SGHTA and CDR2 FQGNSA. The CDR3 region has the DNA TGTGCCAGCAGCCCTCGGGGTTCACCCCTCCACTTT. It translates to CASSPRGSPLHF.

In its sample, this clone was seen once. J is TRBJ1-6 and V is TRBV5-1; unclear D gene. The CDR3 runs 15 residues. The V gene lost 4 bases and the J gene lost 7 bases, with 15 bases spanning the gap. Per germline, CDR1 SGHRS and CDR2 YFSETQ. CDR3 protein: CASSLGSDFNSPLHF. The DNA for the CDR3 is TGCGCCAGCAGCCTTGGATCGGACTTCAATTCACCCCTCCACTTT.

The rearrangement joins TRBV6-5 to TRBJ2-7; D may be TRBD1 (6 bases). The germline V gene encodes CDR1 MNHEY and CDR2 SVGAGI. The CDR3 has 14 amino acids. V lost 7 bases and J lost 7, with 20 bases in between. CDR3 sequence: CASIDTGRSREQYF. CDR3 sequence (DNA): TGTGCCAGCATAGACACAGGGAGATCGAGGGAGCAGTACTTC.